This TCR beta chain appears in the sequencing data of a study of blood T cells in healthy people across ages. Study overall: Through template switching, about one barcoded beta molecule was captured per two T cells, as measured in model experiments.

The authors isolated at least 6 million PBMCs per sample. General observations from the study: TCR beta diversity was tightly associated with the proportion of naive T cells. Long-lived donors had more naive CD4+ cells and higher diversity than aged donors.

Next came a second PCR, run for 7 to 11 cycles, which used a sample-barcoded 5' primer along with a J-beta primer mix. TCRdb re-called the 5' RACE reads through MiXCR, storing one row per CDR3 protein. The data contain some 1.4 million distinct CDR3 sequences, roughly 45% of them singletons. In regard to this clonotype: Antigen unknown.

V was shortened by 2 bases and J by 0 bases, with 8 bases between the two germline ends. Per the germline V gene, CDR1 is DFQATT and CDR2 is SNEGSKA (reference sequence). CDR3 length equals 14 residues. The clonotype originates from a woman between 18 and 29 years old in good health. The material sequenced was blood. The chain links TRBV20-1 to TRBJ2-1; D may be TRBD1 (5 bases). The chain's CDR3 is CSARQGSSYNEQFF. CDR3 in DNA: TGCAGTGCTAGACAGGGAAGCTCCTACAATGAGCAGTTCTTC.